These T cell receptor beta chains were read from a single sample in a study of T cell responses to AZD1222 COVID-19 vaccine. Produced via immunoSEQ multiplex PCR; TCRdb's table is partial and in-frame only. The data show some 100,000 clones, about nine tenths seen once. This specimen consisted of peripheral blood, obtained on day 0 of AZD1222 vaccination. The receptor set was obtained from an adult in good health. The CDR3 runs from the conserved cysteine through the conserved F or W. D genes are given only for firm matches. Size is omitted from some rows. Given values are once, few, many or a class for expanded clones.

NA NA 14 TRBJ2-7 TRBV7-9 CASSLNGQAYEQYF TGTGCCAGCAGCCTAAACGGACAAGCCTACGAGCAGTACTTC
NA NA 15 TRBJ1-2 TRBV6-1 CASSEADILLGGYTF TGTGCCAGCAGTGAAGCTGACATACTTCTAGGCGGCTACACCTTC
TRBD2 NA 16 TRBJ2-1 TRBV5-4 CASSLPKTSGSNEQFF TGTGCCAGCAGCTTGCCCAAGACTAGCGGGAGCAATGAGCAGTTCTTC
NA NA 14 TRBJ1-2 TRBV6-5 CASSSQSSYYGYTF TGTGCCAGCAGTTCCCAAAGCTCCTACTATGGCTACACCTTC
NA NA 15 TRBJ2-7 TRBV5-1 CASSSHMVFSYEQYF TGCGCCAGCAGCTCGCACATGGTATTCTCCTACGAGCAGTACTTC
TRBD2 NA 14 TRBJ2-5 TRBV6-5 CASRVAGGRETQYF TGTGCCAGCAGGGTAGCGGGGGGGCGCGAGACCCAGTACTTC
NA NA 15 TRBJ2-3 TRBV28 CASSTRERPPDTQYF TGTGCCAGCAGTACCAGGGAAAGGCCTCCGGATACGCAGTATTTT
NA NA 13 TRBJ1-5 TRBV28 CASSSIQGKPQHF TGTGCCAGCAGTTCAATCCAGGGCAAGCCCCAGCATTTT
NA NA 12 TRBJ1-1 TRBV19 CASSIREGWAFF TGTGCCAGTAGTATACGAGAGGGTTGGGCTTTCTTT
NA NA 16 TRBJ1-3 TRBV28 CASSARNSYSGNTIYF TGTGCCAGCAGTGCCCGGAACAGCTACTCTGGAAACACCATATATTTT
NA NA 14 TRBJ1-2 TRBV27 CASSPDRWGNGYTF TGTGCCAGCAGCCCAGACAGGTGGGGAAATGGCTACACCTTC
NA NA 13 TRBJ1-1 TRBV6-5 CASTQRTALTAFF TGTGCCAGCACCCAGCGGACAGCACTGACAGCTTTCTTT
NA NA 13 TRBJ2-3 TRBV13 CASSSYGTDTQYF TGTGCCAGCAGTTCGTACGGCACAGATACGCAGTATTTT
NA NA 17 TRBJ2-3 TRBV11-2 CASSLEGDIFRGDTQYF TGTGCCAGCAGCTTAGAGGGGGATATTTTCCGGGGAGATACGCAGTATTTT
NA NA 13 TRBJ1-1 TRBV6-1 CASSEQAGTEAFF TGTGCCAGCAGTGAACAGGCGGGGACTGAAGCTTTCTTT
TRBD1 NA 18 TRBJ1-4 TRBV27 CASRTGQGQGAFIEKLFF TGTGCCAGCAGAACCGGCCAAGGACAGGGGGCGTTCATTGAAAAACTGTTTTTT
NA few 14 TRBJ1-4 TRBV5-1 CASSLARLNEKLFF TGCGCCAGCAGCTTGGCACGGCTTAATGAAAAACTGTTTTTT
NA NA 16 TRBJ2-6 TRBV9 CASSVGYGSGANVLTF TGTGCCAGCAGCGTGGGGTACGGATCCGGGGCCAACGTCCTGACTTTC
NA few 13 TRBJ1-1 TRBV19 CASSTTGNTEAFF TGTGCCAGTAGTACCACAGGGAACACTGAAGCTTTCTTT
NA NA 13 TRBJ2-1 TRBV3-1/TRBV3-2 CASSQAEGNEQFF TGTGCCAGCAGCCAAGCCGAAGGCAATGAGCAGTTCTTC
NA NA 13 TRBJ1-4 TRBV27 CASSSTGDRKLFF TGTGCCAGCAGTTCAACCGGGGACCGAAAACTGTTTTTT
TRBD1 once 14 TRBJ2-5 TRBV5-8 CASSSRTGQETQYF TGTGCCAGCAGCTCCAGGACAGGGCAAGAGACCCAGTACTTC
NA NA 11 TRBJ1-4 TRBV20-1 CSAGEGEKLFF TGCAGTGCTGGAGAAGGTGAAAAACTGTTTTTT
NA once 15 TRBJ1-2 TRBV2 CASREGPNKGYGYTF TGTGCCAGCAGGGAGGGACCTAATAAAGGGTATGGCTACACCTTC
TRBD2 NA 14 TRBJ2-7 TRBV7-2 CASSPRGSGGEQYF TGTGCCAGCAGCCCTCGGGGTAGCGGGGGGGAGCAGTACTTC
TRBD1 NA 15 TRBJ2-5 TRBV18 CASSPTGGLQETQYF TGTGCCAGCTCACCGACAGGGGGCCTACAAGAGACCCAGTACTTC
TRBD1 NA 14 TRBJ1-4 TRBV18 CASSRGQGTEKLFF TGTGCCAGCTCACGCGGACAGGGAACAGAAAAACTGTTTTTT
NA NA 13 TRBJ1-1 TRBV6-1 CASSDVRHLEAFF TGTGCCAGCAGTGACGTCAGGCATCTTGAAGCTTTCTTT
NA NA 15 TRBJ2-1 TRBV18 CASSPQETNYNEQFF TGTGCCAGCTCACCCCAGGAAACTAACTACAATGAGCAGTTCTTC
NA once 16 TRBJ2-1 TRBV25-1 CASSPGVAASYNEQFF TGTGCCAGCAGTCCCGGGGTTGCGGCGTCCTACAATGAGCAGTTCTTC
NA NA 14 TRBJ2-7 TRBV5-5 CASSLARGAYEQYF TGTGCCAGCAGCTTGGCTCGTGGTGCCTACGAGCAGTACTTC
NA NA 12 TRBJ1-5 TRBV7-2 CASSLDSQPQHF TGTGCCAGCAGCTTAGACTCGCAGCCCCAGCATTTT
TRBD1 NA 14 TRBJ1-6 TRBV19 CASSETGDGSPLHF TGTGCCAGTAGTGAAACAGGGGATGGATCACCCCTCCACTTT
NA NA 16 TRBJ1-4 TRBV28 CASRGGGSPTNEKLFF TGTGCCAGCAGAGGTGGGGGCTCCCCAACTAATGAAAAACTGTTTTTT
NA few 14 TRBJ2-7 TRBV28 CASSAPSSSYEQYF TGTGCCAGCAGTGCCCCGTCAAGCTCCTACGAGCAGTACTTC
NA NA 16 TRBJ2-6 TRBV29-1 CSVPEGEASGANVLTF TGCAGCGTTCCTGAAGGGGAGGCCTCTGGGGCCAACGTCCTGACTTTC
NA NA 17 TRBJ2-7 TRBV4-1 CASSQDLIAGQTYEQYF TGCGCCAGCAGCCAAGATCTTATCGCAGGACAGACCTACGAGCAGTACTTC
NA NA 14 TRBJ1-4 TRBV3-1/TRBV3-2 CASSQDGRGRKLFF TGTGCCAGCAGCCAAGATGGGAGGGGACGTAAACTGTTTTTT
NA NA 13 TRBJ2-1 TRBV29-1 CSVRVDSYNEQFF TGCAGCGTGAGAGTAGACTCCTACAATGAGCAGTTCTTC
TRBD2 NA 16 TRBJ2-3 TRBV2 CASGNRAWSGKDTQYF TGTGCCAGCGGGAACCGTGCATGGAGCGGGAAGGATACGCAGTATTTT
NA NA 14 TRBJ1-3 TRBV3-1/TRBV3-2 CASSQGNSGNTIYF TGTGCCAGCAGCCAAGGGAACTCTGGAAACACCATATATTTT
TRBD1 NA 16 TRBJ1-1 TRBV11-2 CASSSTTRDRGTEAFF TGTGCCAGCAGCTCCACCACCCGGGACAGGGGCACTGAAGCTTTCTTT
NA NA 15 TRBJ1-2 TRBV27 CASSLFTDGRYGYTF TGTGCCAGCAGTTTATTTACAGACGGGAGATATGGCTACACCTTC
NA NA 15 TRBJ1-3 TRBV30 CAWSRGTNSGNTIYF TGTGCCTGGAGTAGAGGGACCAACTCTGGAAACACCATATATTTT
NA NA 16 TRBJ1-1 TRBV7-8 CASTFGGAGTNTEAFF TGTGCCAGCACCTTTGGGGGGGCAGGGACGAACACTGAAGCTTTCTTT
TRBD1 NA 16 TRBJ2-2 TRBV6-4 CASSAERGLNTGELFF TGTGCCAGCAGTGCTGAGAGGGGGCTGAACACCGGGGAGCTGTTTTTT
TRBD1 NA 15 TRBJ1-5 TRBV2 CASSRDRALNQPQHF TGTGCCAGCAGCCGCGACAGGGCCCTCAATCAGCCCCAGCATTTT
NA NA 15 TRBJ2-5 TRBV28 CASSLLGRNQETQYF TGTGCCAGCAGTTTATTGGGACGTAACCAAGAGACCCAGTACTTC
NA NA 16 TRBJ2-7 TRBV19 CASSKGPAKNSYEQYF TGTGCCAGTAGTAAGGGACCTGCGAAAAACTCCTACGAGCAGTACTTC
NA NA 14 TRBJ1-1 TRBV5-1 CASSSSTVNTEAFF TGCGCCAGCAGCTCATCTACAGTGAACACTGAAGCTTTCTTT
TRBD1 NA 16 TRBJ1-2 TRBV7-2 CASSLALRTGVDGYTF TGTGCCAGCAGCTTAGCGCTCAGGACAGGGGTTGATGGCTACACCTTC
NA NA 15 TRBJ1-2 TRBV5-1 CASSLWLSAADGYTF TGCGCCAGCAGCTTGTGGTTATCAGCGGCAGATGGCTACACCTTC
NA NA 16 TRBJ2-4 TRBV2 CASSSQGGWTKNIQYF TGTGCCAGCAGTTCTCAGGGTGGGTGGACCAAAAACATTCAGTACTTC
NA NA 14 TRBJ1-3 TRBV14 CASSQELGGNTIYF TGTGCCAGCAGCCAAGAGCTGGGGGGAAACACCATATATTTT
TRBD2 once 15 TRBJ2-1 TRBV7-9 CASSPSGRTYNEQFF TGTGCCAGCAGCCCAAGCGGGAGGACATACAATGAGCAGTTCTTC
TRBD2 NA 16 TRBJ2-7 TRBV3-1/TRBV3-2 CASSLRTSGSSYEQYF TGTGCCAGCAGCCTTCGGACTAGCGGGAGCTCCTACGAGCAGTACTTC
NA few 14 TRBJ2-5 TRBV7-8 CASSTRGGLGTQYF TGTGCCAGCAGCACCCGCGGAGGGTTGGGGACCCAGTACTTC
NA NA 15 TRBJ2-1 TRBV11-3 CASSRSGATYNEQFF TGTGCCAGCAGTCGTAGCGGCGCTACATACAATGAGCAGTTCTTC
TRBD2 NA 14 TRBJ2-3 TRBV6-4 CASSEAGGSDTQYF TGTGCCAGCAGTGAGGCGGGAGGATCAGATACGCAGTATTTT
NA once 14 TRBJ2-7 TRBV6-5 CASSPKDGSYEQYF TGTGCCAGCAGTCCAAAGGACGGGTCTTACGAGCAGTACTTC